The rows below give T cell receptor beta chains drawn from one sample of a study of monozygotic twins with inflammatory bowel disease. TCRdb reanalyzed the 5' RACE reads and collapses them to one entry per CDR3 protein, without DNA. Across hundreds of thousands of distinct CDR3 sequences, the top ten clones capture about 5% of the sample. Sequenced: blood. These receptors were taken from a human donor with ulcerative colitis or Crohn's disease, or a healthy co-twin of an affected twin (not recorded which). Both conserved end residues are part of each CDR3.

j_call | v_call | cdr3_aa
TRBJ1-5 | TRBV9 | CASSVGPANQPQHF
TRBJ1-6 | TRBV9 | CASSPGRDNSPLHF
TRBJ2-3 | TRBV9 | CASSSALDTQYF
TRBJ1-1 | TRBV27 | CASSTTAMNTEAFF
TRBJ2-1 | TRBV5-1 | CASSLDFGTSPNEQFF
TRBJ2-2 | TRBV24-1 | CATAMDVTNTGELFF
TRBJ2-7 | TRBV7-2 | CASNIRGISEQYF
TRBJ1-2 | TRBV2 | CASTRGHGYTF
TRBJ1-1 | TRBV7-2 | CASSLVSQGTEAFF
TRBJ2-7 | TRBV5-1 | CASSLVRQGRYEQYF
TRBJ1-4 | TRBV5-4 | CASSLDNEKLFF
TRBJ2-5 | TRBV28 | CASKPTGVGDGETQYF
TRBJ2-5 | TRBV10-3 | CAISDGVLETQYF
TRBJ1-2 | TRBV7-2 | CASGWTLPKGGYTF
TRBJ1-5 | TRBV19 | CASNTGDVNQPQHF
TRBJ1-1 | TRBV3-1 | CASSDRLMNTEAFF
TRBJ2-7 | TRBV7-9 | CASSFNRRSGEQYF
TRBJ2-5 | TRBV5-1 | CASSSGLAGGETQYF
TRBJ2-1 | TRBV14 | CASSPQRAGNNEQFF
TRBJ2-7 | TRBV27 | CASSLTRLNEQYF
TRBJ2-2 | TRBV7-2 | CASSLVGDRLYTGELFF
TRBJ1-1 | TRBV5-1 | CASSKVTGGTEAFF
TRBJ2-5 | TRBV5-1 | CASNTGRVETQYF
TRBJ1-1 | TRBV7-9 | CASRPGRTVNTEAFF
TRBJ1-3 | TRBV12-3/TRBV12-4 | CASRPQTQLGNTIYF
TRBJ2-1 | TRBV7-2 | CASSFRAGGYNEQFF
TRBJ1-1 | TRBV10-3 | CAISKSGAGYTEAFF
TRBJ2-1 | TRBV18 | CASSPDQEQFF
TRBJ2-4 | TRBV18 | CASSGLAGVMDIQYF
TRBJ1-3 | TRBV7-2 | CASSLARPGNTIYF
TRBJ1-3 | TRBV29-1 | CSVEGHSSGNTIYF
TRBJ1-2 | TRBV12-3/TRBV12-4 | CASSSNRDRGYYGYTF
TRBJ2-3 | TRBV3-1 | CASTTGPSGTDTQYF
TRBJ1-2 | TRBV24-1 | CATSDTSGYTF
TRBJ2-1 | TRBV10-3 | CAISERKGDYNEQFF
TRBJ2-1 | TRBV5-1 | CASSIGQGKRNEQFF
TRBJ1-6 | TRBV7-9 | CASKGANNSPLHF
TRBJ2-3 | TRBV7-2 | CASSLEGTTSTDTQYF
TRBJ2-3 | TRBV9 | CASSVNGGLKDTQYF
TRBJ2-7 | TRBV28 | CASSSLVHEQYF
TRBJ2-3 | TRBV5-1 | CASSAGAGGTDTQYF
TRBJ2-3 | TRBV24-1 | CATSDHRDSTDTQYF
TRBJ2-5 | TRBV20-1 | CSDQGLEETQYF
TRBJ2-7 | TRBV13 | CASSSPEVARVREQYF
TRBJ2-1 | TRBV4-2 | CASSQGLGPGEGEQFF
TRBJ2-1 | TRBV11-3 | CASSLGSIANEQFF
TRBJ2-1 | TRBV29-1 | CSVAGSSSYNEQFF
TRBJ2-7 | TRBV28 | CASSFTLNSYEQYF
TRBJ1-1 | TRBV5-6 | CASSLDRKSEAFF
TRBJ2-3 | TRBV24-1 | CATSDLASSTQYF
TRBJ1-1 | TRBV12-3/TRBV12-4 | CASSLGPGPISTEAFF